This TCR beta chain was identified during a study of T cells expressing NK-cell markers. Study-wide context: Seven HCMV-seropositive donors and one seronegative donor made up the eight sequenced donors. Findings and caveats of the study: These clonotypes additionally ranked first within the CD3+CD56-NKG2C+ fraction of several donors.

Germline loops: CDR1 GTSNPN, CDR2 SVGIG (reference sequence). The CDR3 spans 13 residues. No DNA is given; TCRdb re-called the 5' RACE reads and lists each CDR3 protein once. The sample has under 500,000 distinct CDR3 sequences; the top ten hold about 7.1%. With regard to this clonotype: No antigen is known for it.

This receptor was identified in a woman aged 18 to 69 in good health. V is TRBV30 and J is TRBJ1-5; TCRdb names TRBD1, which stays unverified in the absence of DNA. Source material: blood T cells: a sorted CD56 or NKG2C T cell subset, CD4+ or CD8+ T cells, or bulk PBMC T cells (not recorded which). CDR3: CAWSSGDNQPQHF. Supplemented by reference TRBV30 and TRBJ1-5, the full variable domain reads SQTIHQWPATLVQPVGSPLSLECTVEGTSNPNLYWYRQAAGRGLQLLFYSVGIGQISSEVPQNLSASRPQDRQFILSSKKLLLSDSGFYLCAWSSGDNQPQHFGDGTRLSIL.